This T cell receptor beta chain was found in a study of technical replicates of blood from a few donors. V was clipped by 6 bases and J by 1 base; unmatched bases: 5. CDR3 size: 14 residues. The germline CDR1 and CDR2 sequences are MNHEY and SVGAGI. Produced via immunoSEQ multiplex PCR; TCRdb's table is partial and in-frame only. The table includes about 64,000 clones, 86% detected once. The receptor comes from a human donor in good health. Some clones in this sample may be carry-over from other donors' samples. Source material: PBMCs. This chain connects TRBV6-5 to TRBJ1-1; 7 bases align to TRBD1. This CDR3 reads CASSGGGWNTEAFF. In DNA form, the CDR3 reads TGTGCCAGCAGCGGAGGGGGCTGGAACACTGAAGCTTTCTTT.